These 30 T cell receptor beta chains were all obtained from the same sample, sequenced in a study of early T cells in non-severe SARS-CoV-2 infection. TCRdb analysed the 5' RACE reads with MiXCR anew, one entry per CDR3 protein. The profile shows approximately 69,000 distinct CDR3 sequences, about 12% of them singletons. Sequenced sample: whole blood. All receptors derive from an adult who was a healthcare worker with PCR-confirmed SARS-CoV-2 infection or an uninfected control (not recorded which).

This clonotype was detected ten times or more. The chain employs TRBV27 and TRBJ1-6, with D perhaps matching TRBD1 (5 bases). Trimming pared 2 bases from V and 9 bases from J, leaving 11 bases between. The CDR3 loop spans 14 amino acids. Germline values: CDR1 MNHEY, CDR2 SMNVEV (reference sequence). DNA of the CDR3: TGTGCCAGCAGTTTAGGGGCGGTGGGTTCACCCCTCCACTTT. Translating gives CASSLGAVGSPLHF.

This clonotype was seen a few times. The chain recombines TRBV19 with TRBJ2-7, with D perhaps being TRBD1 or TRBD2 (5 bases each). This CDR3 has 12 residues. Germline CDR1 reads LNHDA; CDR2 reads SQIVND (reference sequence). The ends were cut back, 5 bases at V and 6 bases at J, with 11 bases in the middle. The CDR3 DNA sequence: TGTGCCAGTAGTGACCCGGGACGCGAGCAGTACTTC. Encoded protein: CASSDPGREQYF.

This clonotype was counted a few times. The V and J genes are TRBV27 and TRBJ2-7; 8 nucleotides agree with TRBD1. The CDR3 extends over 14 amino acids. Germline V gene sequence: CDR1 MNHEY, CDR2 SMNVEV (reference sequence). CDR3 coding DNA: TGTGCTACCACTCCCGGGACAGGAGCCTACGAGCAGTACTTC. As protein: CATTPGTGAYEQYF.

There are a few counts of this clonotype. The chain employs TRBV7-6 and TRBJ2-2, with 9 bases lining up with TRBD2. Germline lookup yields CDR1 SGHVS and CDR2 FNYEAQ. There are 18 residues in the CDR3. With V trimmed by 0 bases and J by 6 bases, 11 bases remained unmatched. CDR3 sequence: CASSLALKRGVLSGELFF. In DNA form, the CDR3 reads TGTGCCAGCAGCTTAGCGCTGAAGCGGGGGGTTTTATCCGGGGAGCTGTTTTTT.

The table lists this clonotype with a few counts. The rearrangement links TRBV14 to TRBJ2-5, with unresolved D. The CDR3 is made up of 12 amino acids. Germline assignment: CDR1 SGHDN and CDR2 FVKESK. V lost 3 bases and J lost 2, with 4 bases in between. The CDR3 DNA is TGTGCCAGCAGCCAGGGACAAGAGACCCAGTACTTC. Encoded protein: CASSQGQETQYF.

This clonotype was seen ten or more times. The rearrangement joins TRBV11-2 to TRBJ1-6; D remains ambiguous. From germline, CDR1 is SGHAT and CDR2 FQNNGV. The ends were cut back, 0 bases at V and 10 bases at J, with 16 bases in the middle. The CDR3 runs 16 residues. CDR3 sequence reads: CASSLDQLGLRSPLHF. The CDR3 bases are TGTGCCAGCAGCTTAGATCAACTTGGACTAAGATCACCCCTCCACTTT.

This clonotype was detected ten times or more. The V and J genes are TRBV5-1 and TRBJ2-3, with 8 positions matching TRBD2. The CDR3 runs 15 residues. CDR1 is SGHRS, CDR2 YFSETQ, per germline. V lost 1 base to trimming and J lost 4 bases; unmatched junction nucleotides: 5. The CDR3 protein is CASSLPAGGSDTQYF. The CDR3 nucleotides read TGCGCCAGCAGCTTGCCGGCGGGAGGATCAGATACGCAGTATTTT.

The chain uses TRBV4-1 and TRBJ2-2, with D hard to call. The CDR3 length is 13 residues. Trimming took off 2 bases at V and 3 bases at J, with 4 bases between the two ends. CDR1 MGHRA and CDR2 YSYEKL come from the germline V gene. CDR3 DNA: TGCGCCAGCAGCCAAATTTACACCGGGGAGCTGTTTTTT. Its translation is CASSQIYTGELFF.

This clonotype occurred a few times. The junction departs from germline at one end; a sequencing error may be responsible. Here the CDR3 reads CASSTGTSGSVSTGELFF. The CDR3 DNA follows: TGTGCCAGCAGTACCGGGACTAGCGGGAGTGTTAGCACCGGGGAGCTGTTTTTT. The chain joins TRBV19 to TRBJ2-2; TRBD2 matches 14 bases. Germline-derived CDR1 and CDR2 are LNHDA and SQIVND (reference sequence). The CDR3 is made up of 18 amino acids.

There are many counts of this clonotype. The chain recombines TRBV29-1 with TRBJ1-1; D unresolved. V gave up 1 base and J gave up 1 base, with 10 bases separating them. The germline V gene encodes CDR1 SQVTM and CDR2 ANQGSEA. CDR3 length: 14 residues. The CDR3 is CSVEVRLTNTEAFF. For the CDR3, the DNA is TGCAGCGTTGAAGTGAGACTGACGAACACTGAAGCTTTCTTT.

This chain uses TRBV28 with TRBJ1-5; TRBD1 matches at 7 bases. The CDR3 length is 12 residues. V shed 8 bases and J 6 bases; nucleotides not matched to a gene: 4. Germline V gene data show CDR1 as MDHEN and CDR2 as SYDVKM. This CDR3 is CASEGASQPQHF. The CDR3 DNA reads TGTGCCAGCGAGGGGGCAAGTCAGCCCCAGCATTTT.

This clonotype was seen repeatedly, ten times or more. This chain uses TRBV5-4 with TRBJ2-1; no firm D call. Looked up from germline, CDR1 is SGHNT and CDR2 is YYREEE (reference sequence). Trimming took off 4 bases at V and 0 bases at J, with 11 bases between the two ends. CDR3 length: 15 residues. The CDR3 region is CASSLRLASYNEQFF. For the CDR3, the DNA is TGTGCCAGCAGCCTGCGGTTGGCCTCCTACAATGAGCAGTTCTTC.

The chain joins TRBV3-1 to TRBJ2-3, with D perhaps matching TRBD1 or TRBD2 (5 bases each). The V gene's germline CDR1 is LGHDT and CDR2 YNNKEL (reference sequence). Trimming pared 0 bases from V and 4 bases from J, leaving 14 bases between. The CDR3 is 16 residues long. The CDR3 bases are TGTGCCAGCAGCCAAGATTGGGGGAAAGGTCCAGATACGCAGTATTTT. Translation: CASSQDWGKGPDTQYF.

This clonotype showed up many times. CDR3 residues: CASSRGVATEQFF. The CDR3 DNA is TGCGCCAGCAGCCGGGGAGTAGCCACTGAGCAGTTCTTC. The V gene is TRBV4-1, the J gene TRBJ2-1, with TRBD2 as a possible D gene (5 bases). Looked up from germline, CDR1 is MGHRA and CDR2 is YSYEKL. V was clipped by 4 bases and J by 9 bases, with 13 bases between them. CDR3 length: 13 residues.

The V and J genes are TRBV6-1 and TRBJ2-2; D gene ambiguous. The germline V gene encodes CDR1 MNHNS and CDR2 SASEGT. Trimming cost V 2 bases and J 3 bases, with 7 bases left between them. CDR3 size: 14 residues. The CDR3 coding sequence is TGTGCCAGCAGTGAACCAGGAGACACCGGGGAGCTGTTTTTT. This translates into CASSEPGDTGELFF.

This clonotype was seen a few times. The chain couples TRBV19 to TRBJ2-3, with 9 bases matching TRBD2. This CDR3 has 14 residues. Germline CDR1 reads LNHDA; CDR2 reads SQIVND (reference sequence). J was trimmed by 4 bases and V by 7 bases; bases with no gene match: 6. The CDR3 sequence: CASTSGGGADTQYF. The CDR3 DNA sequence: TGTGCCAGTACCTCTGGCGGGGGGGCAGATACGCAGTATTTT.

The chain is built from TRBV13 and TRBJ2-5; TRBD1 is a possible D gene (6 bases). Per the germline V gene, CDR1 is PRHDT and CDR2 is FYEKMQ (reference sequence). The CDR3 sequence is 14 residues long. The V and J ends lost 4 bases and 4 bases respectively, with 13 bases between them. The CDR3 loop is CASSSTGFLETQYF. The CDR3 DNA sequence: TGTGCCAGCAGCTCCACAGGGTTTTTAGAGACCCAGTACTTC.

This clonotype was detected ten times or more. The CDR3 is CASSFSGGNQPQHF. The CDR3 DNA reads TGTGCCAGCAGTTTCTCAGGGGGCAATCAGCCCCAGCATTTT. This chain links TRBV12-3 or TRBV12-4 with TRBJ1-5, with a tentative D call TRBD1 (6 bases). This CDR3 comprises 14 residues. The V and J ends lost 3 bases and 2 bases respectively, with 8 bases between them.

The table lists this clonotype with a few counts. V is TRBV24-1 and J is TRBJ1-6; D is ambiguous. Germline CDR1 KGHDR, CDR2 SFDVKD. Trimming removed 4 bases from V and 5 bases from J, with 11 bases in between. This CDR3 spans 15 amino acids. The CDR3 here is CATSDLTQDNSPLHF. Here the CDR3 DNA reads TGTGCCACCAGTGACTTGACGCAAGATAATTCACCCCTCCACTTT.

The V call is TRBV20-1, the J call TRBJ1-5; 9 bases are a match to TRBD1. Unmatched junction bases numbered 6, after V lost 2 bases and J lost 7 bases. Germline V CDR1 and CDR2: DFQATT, SNEGSKA (reference sequence). The CDR3 runs 14 residues. DNA of the CDR3: TGCAGTGCTAGAACAGGGGGCTTGGGACAGCCCCAGCATTTT. Translation: CSARTGGLGQPQHF.

V and J are TRBV7-9 and TRBJ2-3; 7 bases map to TRBD2. CDR1 and CDR2 (germline): SEHNR, FQNEAQ (reference sequence). The ends lost 4 bases at V and 5 bases at J; junction bases unmatched: 9. There are 15 residues in the CDR3. CDR3 in amino acids: CASSSWEGGGDTQYF. For the CDR3, the DNA is TGTGCCAGCAGCTCCTGGGAGGGAGGAGGAGATACGCAGTATTTT.

This clonotype was detected a few times. The chain recombines TRBV6-6 with TRBJ1-1, with D unclear. CDR1 MNHNY and CDR2 SVGAGI come from the germline V gene (reference sequence). V was pared by 4 bases and J by 4 bases, with 13 bases between. The CDR3 loop spans 14 amino acids. CDR3 region: CASSSGGLSTEAFF. The CDR3 DNA follows: TGTGCCAGCAGTTCCGGAGGGCTGAGCACTGAAGCTTTCTTT.

The chain links TRBV7-2 to TRBJ2-7, with 7 bases aligning to TRBD2. The V gene's germline CDR1 is SGHTA and CDR2 FQGNSA. The length of the CDR3 is 14 residues. V lost 4 bases, J lost 3 bases, and 6 bases stayed unmatched. CDR3 sequence reads: CASSSWGGNYEQYF. The DNA for the CDR3 is TGTGCCAGCAGCTCATGGGGGGGAAACTACGAGCAGTACTTC.

In its sample, this clonotype was seen many times. The V gene is TRBV6-1, the J gene TRBJ2-1, with D uncertain. The germline V gene encodes CDR1 MNHNS and CDR2 SASEGT. The length of the CDR3 is 16 residues. The V end lost 5 bases, the J end lost 0 bases, and 14 bases lay between the germline ends. Here the CDR3 DNA reads TGTGCCAGCAGTAGCGAAGTCCTTAGCTCCTACAATGAGCAGTTCTTC. Encoded protein: CASSSEVLSSYNEQFF.

This clonotype was detected many times. The rearrangement links TRBV29-1 to TRBJ2-7, with D perhaps matching TRBD2 (6 bases). This CDR3 region has 14 residues. The V end lost 7 bases, the J end lost 0 bases, and 16 bases lay between the germline ends. Germline CDR1 SQVTM, CDR2 ANQGSEA. Here the CDR3 reads CSGRASESSYEQYF. The CDR3 region has the DNA TGCAGCGGCCGCGCTAGCGAGAGCTCCTACGAGCAGTACTTC.

Ten or more counts support this clonotype. V is TRBV7-3 and J is TRBJ2-5, with D unclear. Trimming took off 5 bases at V and 4 bases at J, with 20 bases between the two ends. The CDR3 loop spans 16 amino acids. The germline gives CDR1 SGHTA, CDR2 FQGTGA. The CDR3 reads CASSRMGDPMGETQYF. The CDR3 DNA reads TGTGCCAGCAGCCGAATGGGCGACCCCATGGGAGAGACCCAGTACTTC.

This clonotype was seen at least ten times. J is TRBJ2-6 and V is TRBV11-2, with D unclear. Germline CDR1 and CDR2: SGHAT and FQNNGV. V lost 3 bases and J 0 bases, leaving 3 bases between the germline ends. The CDR3 has 14 amino acids. Here the CDR3 reads CASSFNSGANVLTF. CDR3 DNA sequence: TGTGCCAGCAGCTTCAACTCTGGGGCCAACGTCCTGACTTTC.

This clonotype was seen only a few times. V usage is TRBV5-1 and J usage is TRBJ1-2, with D hard to call. Germline V gives CDR1 SGHRS, CDR2 YFSETQ. V lost 4 bases to trimming and J lost 8 bases, with 15 bases between them. This CDR3 is 13 amino acids long. The CDR3 sequence: CASSPHGSEGYTF. CDR3 bases: TGCGCCAGCAGCCCACATGGGAGCGAGGGCTACACCTTC.

This clonotype was recorded a few times. The rearrangement links TRBV7-9 to TRBJ2-3; no definite D call. The CDR3 has 11 residues. V lost 8 bases and J 4 bases, leaving 7 bases between the germline ends. Germline V gene lookup returns CDR1 SEHNR and CDR2 FQNEAQ (reference sequence). CDR3 coding DNA: TGTGCCAGCCGAAGGTCAGATACGCAGTATTTT. It encodes CASRRSDTQYF.

This clonotype has a handful of counts. The chain combines TRBV24-1 with TRBJ2-1; TRBD2 agrees at 9 bases. The CDR3 length is 18 residues. CDR1 is KGHDR and CDR2 is SFDVKD in the germline V gene. V lost 3 bases and J lost 0; bases outside the gene matches: 8. In DNA, the CDR3 is TGTGCCACCAGTGATAGTAGGACTAGCGTACTCTCCTACAATGAGCAGTTCTTC. Its protein is CATSDSRTSVLSYNEQFF.